The 3 T cell receptor beta chains reported below all come from one sample, sequenced in a study of technical replicates of blood from several donors. Method: immunoSEQ multiplex PCR; TCRdb's copy keeps in-frame clones and lacks some. Seen here are some 62,000 clones, around 87% observed once, and the top ten hold 5% to 5.5%. Material for sequencing was PBMCs. All receptors come from a human donor in good health. Some clones in this sample may be carry-over from other donors' samples.

The J gene is TRBJ2-1, the V gene TRBV7-6; D perhaps matches TRBD2 (5 bases). The CDR3 has 14 residues. The germline V and J ends were trimmed by 2 bases and 9 bases, with 14 bases remaining between them. The germline V gene encodes CDR1 SGHVS and CDR2 FNYEAQ. CDR3 DNA sequence: TGTGCCAGCAGCTTATCCCTAGCAAGTGCTGAGCAGTTCTTC. Translating it yields CASSLSLASAEQFF. The full variable domain, completed using reference TRBV7-6 and TRBJ2-1, is GAGVSQSPRYKVTKRGQDVALRCDPISGHVSLYWYRQALGQGPEFLTYFNYEAQQDKSGLPNDRFSAERPEGSISTLTIQRTEQRDSAMYRCASSLSLASAEQFFGPGTRLTVL.

The chain combines TRBV27 with TRBJ1-1; a weak D match, TRBD1 (6 bases). The CDR3 extends over 14 amino acids. Germline assignment: CDR1 MNHEY and CDR2 SMNVEV (reference sequence). Trimming took off 2 bases at V and 0 bases at J, with 7 bases between the two ends. The CDR3 is CASSLAGVNTEAFF. For the CDR3, the DNA is TGTGCCAGCAGTTTAGCAGGGGTGAACACTGAAGCTTTCTTT.

The CDR3 region has the DNA TGTGCCAGCTCACCACCGAAACAGGTTCAAGAGACCCAGTACTTC. This translates into CASSPPKQVQETQYF. V is TRBV18 and J is TRBJ2-5; possibly TRBD1 for D (5 bases). The CDR3 has 15 residues. The V gene lost 0 bases and the J gene lost 2 bases, with 10 bases spanning the gap. Germline V gene data show CDR1 as KGHSH and CDR2 as LQKENI. The full variable domain, rest sourced from reference TRBV18 and TRBJ2-5, is NAGVMQNPRHLVRRRGQEARLRCSPMKGHSHVYWYRQLPEEGLKFMVYLQKENIIDESGMPKERFSAEFPKEGPSILRIQQVVRGDSAAYFCASSPPKQVQETQYFGPGTRLLVL.